The next 26 T cell receptor beta chains were all read from a single sample in a study of T cell changes during pregnancy in multiple sclerosis. Using immunoSEQ multiplex PCR, the repertoire was profiled, and TCRdb retains in-frame clones only, with some absent. This repertoire shows 90,000 to 100,000 clones, 92% found once; its top ten account for about 1.5%. Sequences were derived from peripheral blood, sampled in the first trimester of pregnancy. The origin of the receptors is a female donor with multiple sclerosis, enrolled in a pregnancy study.

The V and J genes are TRBV6-1 and TRBJ2-1; 10 bases are shared with TRBD2. In germline, CDR1 is MNHNS, CDR2 SASEGT. The V and J ends lost 6 bases and 3 bases, in that order; junction bases with no gene match: 5. The CDR3 runs to 15 residues. In DNA, the CDR3 is TGTGCCAGCAGAGGGGCTAGCGGGAGCTACAATGAGCAGTTCTTC. Translated: CASRGASGSYNEQFF.

The chain carries TRBV10-1 and TRBJ1-1; D gene unclear. This CDR3 spans 14 amino acids. Germline CDR1 is WNHNN and CDR2 is SYGVQD (reference sequence). Trimming removed 2 bases at V and 1 base at J, with 8 bases between. CDR3 sequence: CASSEPLWNTEAFF. In nucleotides, the CDR3 is TGCGCCAGCAGTGAGCCCCTCTGGAACACTGAAGCTTTCTTT.

The rearrangement uses TRBV28 and TRBJ1-5, with D maybe TRBD1 (6 bases). V was cut by 7 bases and J by 4 bases, with 11 bases left in between. The CDR3 runs to 13 residues. Germline CDR1 is MDHEN and CDR2 is SYDVKM. The DNA for the CDR3 is TGTGCCAGCAAGGGGGAAAGGAATCAGCCCCAGCATTTT. Translated: CASKGERNQPQHF.

The chain couples TRBV30 to TRBJ2-7; perhaps TRBD1 as D (6 bases). Trimming stripped 2 bases from V and 6 bases from J, with 14 bases between. The CDR3 has 13 residues. Per germline, CDR1 GTSNPN and CDR2 SVGIG (reference sequence). In nucleotides, the CDR3 is TGTGCCTGGAGTAGACAGGCCCTCGCCGAGCAGTACTTC. It encodes CAWSRQALAEQYF.

This CDR3 is CASSSTANPYEQYF. CDR3 coding DNA: TGTGCCAGCAGCTCAACAGCCAACCCGTACGAGCAGTACTTC. The V and J genes are TRBV7-9 and TRBJ2-7; D ambiguous. The CDR3 loop spans 14 amino acids. Germline V lookup: CDR1 SEHNR, CDR2 FQNEAQ (reference sequence). V was cut by 4 bases and J by 4 bases, with 14 bases left in between.

This chain uses TRBV6-5 with TRBJ2-2; 8 bases line up with TRBD2. The CDR3 has 14 amino acids. The V gene end was trimmed by 6 bases and the J gene end by 10 bases; junction bases not matched to a gene: 10. Germline loops: CDR1 MNHEY, CDR2 SVGAGI. CDR3 protein: CASRERGGREELFF. The CDR3 region has the DNA TGTGCCAGCAGGGAACGCGGGGGGCGAGAGGAGCTGTTTTTT.

This clone is a singleton in its sample. The chain couples TRBV7-9 to TRBJ2-1; 8 bases line up with TRBD1. The CDR3 is 15 residues long. V lost 5 bases to trimming and J lost 4 bases; unmatched junction nucleotides: 7. Germline V lookup: CDR1 SEHNR, CDR2 FQNEAQ (reference sequence). The chain's CDR3 is CASSPGQGTYNEQFF. CDR3 sequence (DNA): TGTGCCAGCAGCCCTGGACAGGGAACTTACAATGAGCAGTTCTTC.

The V and J genes are TRBV28 and TRBJ1-1; TRBD1 is a possible D gene (5 bases). V was shortened by 3 bases and J by 12 bases, with 14 bases between the two germline ends. The length of the CDR3 is 12 residues. CDR1 and CDR2 (germline): MDHEN, SYDVKM. The CDR3 sequence: CASSLGQVHTFF. CDR3 nucleotide sequence: TGTGCCAGCAGTTTGGGGCAGGTTCACACTTTCTTT.

This clone has just one count. The chain combines TRBV2 with TRBJ2-2; 7 bases agree with TRBD2. CDR3 length: 15 amino acids. The ends lost 7 bases at V and 4 bases at J; junction bases unmatched: 9. Germline-derived CDR1 and CDR2 are SNHLY and FYNNEI. Here the CDR3 reads CASKFAGVGTGELFF. The CDR3 DNA reads as TGTGCCAGCAAGTTTGCGGGAGTAGGCACCGGGGAGCTGTTTTTT.

The DNA of the CDR3 is TGTGCCAGCAGCCATCGGACAGGGATCAATGAGCAGTTCTTC. This encodes CASSHRTGINEQFF. The chain couples TRBV5-8 to TRBJ2-1; TRBD1 matches at 8 bases. The CDR3 is made up of 14 amino acids. The germline gives CDR1 SGHTS, CDR2 YDEGEE. Germline trimming cut 4 bases from V and 6 bases from J; bases unmatched to any gene: 6.

The chain joins TRBV5-1 to TRBJ2-2; 8 bases fit TRBD2. The CDR3 spans 15 residues. Germline loops: CDR1 SGHRS, CDR2 YFSETQ. The V and J ends lost 1 base and 4 bases, in that order; junction bases with no gene match: 3. The CDR3 DNA reads TGCGCCAGCAGCTTGACGGGAGGGGGCACCGGGGAGCTGTTTTTT. Amino acids: CASSLTGGGTGELFF.

This clone was seen only once. V usage is TRBV27 and J usage is TRBJ2-1; 10 bases are shared with TRBD2. This CDR3 spans 14 amino acids. Germline assignment: CDR1 MNHEY and CDR2 SMNVEV (reference sequence). V shed 4 bases and J 6 bases; nucleotides not matched to a gene: 3. CDR3 sequence (DNA): TGTGCCAGCAGTTCAGGACTAGCGGTCAATGAGCAGTTCTTC. Translating it yields CASSSGLAVNEQFF.

The chain has TRBV2 and TRBJ1-5; 7 bases line up with TRBD1. There are 14 residues in the CDR3. Germline trimming cut 6 bases from V and 2 bases from J; bases unmatched to any gene: 4. Looked up from germline, CDR1 is SNHLY and CDR2 is FYNNEI. The CDR3 DNA reads as TGTGCCAGCAGCAACCAGGGGGGCAATCAGCCCCAGCATTTT. It yields the protein CASSNQGGNQPQHF.

The chain is built from TRBV9 and TRBJ2-7; 8 nucleotides match TRBD2. The CDR3 has 15 residues. Trimming cost V 4 bases and J 2 bases; bases outside gene matches: 8. Looked up from germline, CDR1 is SGDLS and CDR2 is YYNGEE. The CDR3 region is CASSPTTSAAYEQYF. In DNA form, the CDR3 reads TGTGCCAGCAGCCCTACGACTAGCGCGGCCTACGAGCAGTACTTC. Variable domain in full (rest from reference TRBV9 and TRBJ2-7): DSGVTQTPKHLITATGQRVTLRCSPRSGDLSVYWYQQSLDQGLQFLIQYYNGEERAKGNILERFSAQQFPDLHSELNLSSLELGDSALYFCASSPTTSAAYEQYFGPGTRLTVT.

J is TRBJ1-5 and V is TRBV28, with 8 bases fitting TRBD1. With V trimmed by 5 bases and J by 5 bases, 5 bases remained unmatched. Germline values: CDR1 MDHEN, CDR2 SYDVKM. CDR3 size: 14 residues. The CDR3 DNA reads as TGTGCCAGCAGTCCTCAGGGGGCTCATCAGCCCCAGCATTTT. The encoded protein is CASSPQGAHQPQHF.

The rearrangement joins TRBV2 to TRBJ2-1; possibly TRBD1 for D (5 bases). Trimming removed 3 bases from V and 6 bases from J, with 21 bases in between. Germline CDR1 reads SNHLY; CDR2 reads FYNNEI. The CDR3 is 17 residues long. The CDR3 protein is CASSDRRRGSRSNEQFF. The CDR3 nucleotides are TGTGCCAGCAGTGATCGGAGAAGGGGCTCGAGGAGCAATGAGCAGTTCTTC.

This clone was observed a single time. The rearrangement uses TRBV10-3 and TRBJ1-5, with D hard to call. Germline V gene sequence: CDR1 ENHRY, CDR2 SYGVKD. This CDR3 is built from 14 residues. V lost 3 bases to trimming and J lost 3 bases, with 9 bases between them. In DNA, the CDR3 is TGTGCCATCAGTGAAGGCAGGCACAATCAGCCCCAGCATTTT. Encoded protein: CAISEGRHNQPQHF.

The chain uses TRBV20-1 and TRBJ2-1; TRBD1 might be the D (5 bases). With 3 bases removed from V and 7 bases from J, the gap between germline ends came to 7 bases. Germline CDR1 DFQATT, CDR2 SNEGSKA (reference sequence). This CDR3 region has 11 residues. The CDR3 loop reads CSASKGNEQFF. The DNA for the CDR3 is TGCAGTGCTAGTAAGGGGAATGAGCAGTTCTTC.

The chain combines TRBV5-1 with TRBJ2-1, with 14 nucleotides matching TRBD2. This CDR3 comprises 13 residues. CDR1 is SGHRS, CDR2 YFSETQ, per germline. J gave up 15 bases and V 5 bases, and 7 bases lay outside the gene matches. The CDR3 spells CASRSGTSGRGFF. The DNA for the CDR3 is TGCGCCAGCAGATCCGGGACTAGCGGGAGAGGGTTCTTC.

This rearrangement joins TRBV30 to TRBJ2-3; 10 nucleotides agree with TRBD1. Looked up from germline, CDR1 is GTSNPN and CDR2 is SVGIG (reference sequence). This CDR3 has 15 residues. V lost 2 bases, J lost 3 bases, and 5 bases stayed unmatched. Here the CDR3 DNA reads TGTGCCTGGAGTTTGGGACAGGGGTATACAGATACGCAGTATTTT. Amino acids: CAWSLGQGYTDTQYF.

This chain links TRBV28 with TRBJ2-7, with D possibly matching TRBD1 (6 bases). The CDR3 is made up of 12 amino acids. Germline V gene sequence: CDR1 MDHEN, CDR2 SYDVKM. Trimming pared 8 bases from V and 2 bases from J, leaving 10 bases between. The CDR3 is CASDGGTYEQYF. DNA of the CDR3: TGTGCCAGCGATGGGGGCACCTACGAGCAGTACTTC.

This rearrangement joins TRBV10-3 to TRBJ1-2, with D unclear. V lost 2 bases to trimming and J lost 2 bases, with 6 bases between them. Germline CDR1 is ENHRY and CDR2 is SYGVKD. The CDR3 runs to 13 residues. The CDR3 region is CAISEGLNYGYTF. The CDR3 nucleotides read TGTGCCATCAGTGAGGGACTGAACTATGGCTACACCTTC.

This chain connects TRBV27 to TRBJ1-4; 8 nucleotides align to TRBD1. This CDR3 has 18 amino acids. Germline loops: CDR1 MNHEY, CDR2 SMNVEV (reference sequence). Trimming at V came to 1 base and at J to 2 bases, leaving 9 bases not matched to a gene. The CDR3 spells CASSLFGQGASTNEKLFF. Here the CDR3 DNA reads TGTGCCAGCAGTTTATTCGGACAGGGAGCTTCGACTAATGAAAAACTGTTTTTT.

The chain carries TRBV11-2 and TRBJ1-3; TRBD1 might be the D (6 bases). The CDR3 length is 16 residues. Germline CDR1 is SGHAT and CDR2 is FQNNGV. V lost 5 bases and J 4 bases, leaving 18 bases between the germline ends. The CDR3 is CASSPRGGGYGNTIYF. In nucleotides, the CDR3 is TGTGCCAGCAGCCCCCGGGGAGGGGGGTACGGAAACACCATATATTTT.

The genes are TRBV4-1 and TRBJ1-5; 8 bases align to TRBD1. Germline lookup yields CDR1 MGHRA and CDR2 YSYEKL. This CDR3 contains 15 residues. Trimming cost V 3 bases and J 5 bases; bases outside gene matches: 6. The CDR3 DNA is TGCGCCAGCAGCCAGCAACCGGGACAGGATCAGCCCCAGCATTTT. It specifies CASSQQPGQDQPQHF.

The chain has TRBV28 and TRBJ2-7; 8 positions match TRBD2. This CDR3 is built from 14 residues. Germline lookup yields CDR1 MDHEN and CDR2 SYDVKM. The junction had 6 bases not matched to a gene; V was cut back by 3 bases and J by 5 bases. The chain's CDR3 is CASSLLAGRNEQYF. In DNA, the CDR3 is TGTGCCAGCAGTTTGTTAGCGGGAAGGAACGAGCAGTACTTC.